The TCR beta chain under discussion was sequenced for a study of blood T cell repertoires in COVID-19. For the study at large: Sites across the United States, Italy and Spain contributed samples from acute and convalescent COVID-19. Sample material is recorded as cDNA or gDNA derived from T cells, B-cell-depleted T cells, or PBMCs.

Original handling: Amplification of reference gene primers provided the estimated nucleated cell counts. Repertoires were generated with immunoSEQ multiplex PCR, while TCRdb's copy carries only in-frame clones and drops some. Clone size and V and J calls were adopted from that table, with D and trimming inferred from the DNA. Found here are about 240,000 clones, 86% of them singletons; the top ten hold roughly an eighth. The CDR3 is made up of 14 amino acids. V lost 2 bases and J lost 5; bases outside the gene matches: 3. Germline V gene data show CDR1 as MNHNY and CDR2 as SVGAGI (reference sequence).

This TCR was sampled from a man aged 80 or over with acute or convalescent COVID-19. The rearrangement joins TRBV6-6 to TRBJ2-1, with TRBD2 matching 7 bases. Sequencing used peripheral blood. CDR3 DNA: TGTGCCAGCAGTTACGGTCTAGCGGACAATGAGCAGTTCTTC. Translation: CASSYGLADNEQFF.